Below, 28 T cell receptor beta chains from the same sample are listed, as sequenced in a study of blood T cell repertoires in COVID-19 (dated by TCRdb to 2019 to 2021). Receptors were amplified or captured by the immunoSEQ multiplex PCR assay. The table was pulled from immuneACCESS by TCRdb, which kept in-frame rearrangements only. Such tables lose some clones; where checked, under half of the loss comes from unresolved V genes, and the rest has no known cause. The sample records about 75,000 clones, roughly nine tenths of which are singletons. The ten largest account for just over 2.5% of the sample. Sequenced: peripheral blood. The receptors originated from a human donor in a cohort sampled during active COVID-19.

This rearrangement joins TRBV12-3 or TRBV12-4 to TRBJ2-5; TRBD1 is a possible D gene (5 bases). The CDR3 runs to 13 residues. V shed 5 bases and J shed 2 bases, with 9 bases lying between them. CDR3 nucleotide sequence: TGTGCCAGCAGTGTGACAGCACAAGAGACCCAGTACTTC. Translated, it gives CASSVTAQETQYF.

The rearrangement links TRBV7-2 to TRBJ2-3; D remains unclear. V lost 5 bases to trimming and J lost 6 bases, with 15 bases between them. The V gene's germline CDR1 is SGHTA and CDR2 FQGNSA. This CDR3 region has 14 residues. The CDR3 loop is CASSLSPPWDTQYF. CDR3 DNA: TGTGCCAGCAGCCTAAGTCCGCCCTGGGATACGCAGTATTTT. Looking up the rest from reference TRBV7-2 and TRBJ2-3 gives the full variable domain: GAGVSQSPSNKVTEKGKDVELRCDPISGHTALYWYRQSLGQGLEFLIYFQGNSAPDKSGLPSDRFSAERTGGSVSTLTIQRTQQEDSAVYLCASSLSPPWDTQYFGPGTRLTVL.

This rearrangement joins TRBV9 to TRBJ2-7; the match to TRBD2 covers 7 bases. Germline V CDR1 and CDR2: SGDLS, YYNGEE. The V segment lost 4 bases and the J segment 4 bases; nucleotides outside the gene matches: 14. The CDR3 is 16 amino acids. The CDR3 spells CASSPSIGRLAYEQYF. CDR3 DNA sequence: TGTGCCAGCAGCCCCTCGATCGGGAGGCTTGCATACGAGCAGTACTTC.

The V gene is TRBV19, the J gene TRBJ2-1; 9 positions agree with TRBD2. The CDR3 sequence is 15 residues long. V shed 5 bases, J shed 4 bases, and the junction held 6 bases outside the gene matches. In germline, CDR1 is LNHDA, CDR2 SQIVND (reference sequence). In nucleotides, the CDR3 is TGTGCCAGTAGTTTTAGCGGGGGTTCATACAATGAGCAGTTCTTC. Translated, it gives CASSFSGGSYNEQFF.

The V call is TRBV19, the J call TRBJ1-1, with D hard to call. Per the germline V gene, CDR1 is LNHDA and CDR2 is SQIVND (reference sequence). V was clipped by 5 bases and J by 0 bases, with 13 bases between them. The length of the CDR3 is 15 residues. CDR3 sequence reads: CASSAPGIMNTEAFF. The CDR3 region has the DNA TGTGCCAGTAGTGCCCCGGGGATCATGAACACTGAAGCTTTCTTT.

The genes are TRBV9 and TRBJ2-7; 10 bases fit TRBD2. The CDR3 sequence is 14 residues long. In germline, CDR1 is SGDLS, CDR2 YYNGEE. V was clipped by 3 bases and J by 7 bases; unmatched bases: 7. The CDR3 protein is CASSGSSGGEEQYF. The CDR3 DNA reads TGTGCCAGCAGCGGTTCCAGCGGGGGGGAAGAGCAGTACTTC.

This chain uses TRBV6-5 with TRBJ2-1, with TRBD1 identical over 9 bases. From germline, CDR1 is MNHEY and CDR2 SVGAGI. This CDR3 region has 15 residues. The junction had 9 bases not matched to a gene; V was cut back by 6 bases and J by 6 bases. CDR3 amino acids: CASSLTGTGSNEQFF. As DNA, the CDR3 is TGTGCCAGCAGCTTAACCGGGACAGGGTCCAATGAGCAGTTCTTC.

The J gene is TRBJ2-7, the V gene TRBV14; 7 nucleotides line up with TRBD2. Germline assignment: CDR1 SGHDN and CDR2 FVKESK. After removal of 0 bases from V and 2 bases from J, the junction contained 10 bases not matched to a gene. The CDR3 sequence is 17 residues long. CDR3 coding DNA: TGTGCCAGCAGCCAAGATCTACGGGGGGAGAACCCCTACGAGCAGTACTTC. It codes for CASSQDLRGENPYEQYF.

The rearrangement links TRBV13 to TRBJ1-3; no firm D call. This CDR3 spans 16 amino acids. Between the trimmed V and J ends, which lost 4 bases and 0 bases, there was a span of 13 bases. Germline CDR1 is PRHDT and CDR2 is FYEKMQ (reference sequence). In DNA form, the CDR3 reads TGTGCCAGCAGCTCCCTGGGCAGTCACTCTGGAAACACCATATATTTT. Its protein product is CASSSLGSHSGNTIYF. The full variable domain, completed using reference TRBV13 and TRBJ1-3, is AAGVIQSPRHLIKEKRETATLKCYPIPRHDTVYWYQQGPGQDPQFLISFYEKMQSDKGSIPDRFSAQQFSDYHSELNMSSLELGDSALYFCASSSLGSHSGNTIYFGEGSWLTVV.

The chain links TRBV4-3 to TRBJ1-4; TRBD1 is a possible D gene (5 bases). This CDR3 has 14 residues. Trimming took off 5 bases at V and 3 bases at J, with 10 bases between the two ends. The germline gives CDR1 LGHNA, CDR2 YSLEER. CDR3 DNA sequence: TGCGCCAGCAGCTCGGGGGTTGCTAATGAAAAACTGTTTTTT. It is translated as CASSSGVANEKLFF.

The chain has TRBV14 and TRBJ1-1; 7 bases line up with TRBD1. The CDR3 totals 13 residues. After removal of 5 bases from V and 1 base from J, the junction contained 1 base not matched to a gene. CDR1 and CDR2 (germline): SGHDN, FVKESK. The CDR3 reads CASSRDRNTEAFF. The CDR3 coding sequence is TGTGCCAGCAGCAGGGACAGGAACACTGAAGCTTTCTTT.

The chain recombines TRBV24-1 with TRBJ2-1, with D possibly being TRBD1 (6 bases). The germline CDR1 and CDR2 sequences are KGHDR and SFDVKD. The CDR3 spans 15 residues. V was cut by 4 bases and J by 4 bases, with 13 bases left in between. The chain's CDR3 is CATSEATGVYNEQFF. CDR3 nucleotide sequence: TGTGCCACCAGTGAAGCGACAGGTGTTTACAATGAGCAGTTCTTC.

V is TRBV7-9 and J is TRBJ2-3; D unclear. In germline, CDR1 is SEHNR, CDR2 FQNEAQ (reference sequence). The V gene lost 5 bases and the J gene lost 2 bases, with 8 bases spanning the gap. This CDR3 region has 13 residues. The CDR3 sequence: CASSPPTTDTQYF. Here the CDR3 DNA reads TGTGCCAGCAGCCCTCCTACCACAGATACGCAGTATTTT.

The rearrangement links TRBV28 to TRBJ2-3, with TRBD1 as a possible D gene (5 bases). From germline, CDR1 is MDHEN and CDR2 SYDVKM. V was cut by 2 bases and J by 4 bases, with 7 bases left in between. The CDR3 is made up of 13 amino acids. The CDR3 spells CASSLQGPDTQYF. CDR3 in DNA: TGTGCCAGCAGTTTACAGGGCCCAGATACGCAGTATTTT.

The rearrangement links TRBV25-1 to TRBJ1-2; no firm D call. The CDR3 runs 12 residues. Per germline, CDR1 MGHDK and CDR2 SYGVNS. Deletions cut 8 bases from V and 1 base from J, with 8 bases between. The CDR3 sequence: CASGDNNYGYTF. The CDR3 DNA reads TGTGCCAGCGGCGACAATAACTATGGCTACACCTTC.

This chain's CDR3 is CASRDSGNTEAFF. CDR3 DNA sequence: TGTGCCAGCAGGGACAGCGGCAACACTGAAGCTTTCTTT. V and J are TRBV28 and TRBJ1-1; possible D gene TRBD1, 6 bases. V was cut by 6 bases and J by 2 bases, with 10 bases left in between. CDR3 size: 13 residues. Germline assignment: CDR1 MDHEN and CDR2 SYDVKM.

The chain has TRBV7-9 and TRBJ1-2, with TRBD1 matching 11 bases. The junction had 11 bases not matched to a gene; V was cut back by 4 bases and J by 4 bases. Germline V gene lookup returns CDR1 SEHNR and CDR2 FQNEAQ (reference sequence). The CDR3 has 17 residues. CDR3 bases: TGTGCCAGCAGCTCGGGACAGGGGGAATTATCCCCCTATGGCTACACCTTC. Residues: CASSSGQGELSPYGYTF.

The sample holds one count of this clone. The chain combines TRBV20-1 with TRBJ1-5; D is undetermined. Trimming removed 3 bases from V and 4 bases from J, with 13 bases in between. The CDR3 loop spans 14 amino acids. The germline CDR1 and CDR2 sequences are DFQATT and SNEGSKA (reference sequence). This CDR3 reads CSASRQRGNQPQHF. CDR3 DNA: TGCAGTGCTAGTAGGCAGAGAGGGAATCAGCCCCAGCATTTT.

The chain uses TRBV7-2 and TRBJ2-6; weak D call: TRBD2 (5 bases). Per the germline V gene, CDR1 is SGHTA and CDR2 is FQGNSA. Trimming shortened V by 2 bases and J by 0 bases, and 8 bases separated the two germline ends. The CDR3 totals 16 residues. CDR3 region: CASSLYGNSGANVLTF. In DNA form, the CDR3 reads TGTGCCAGCAGCTTATACGGGAACTCTGGGGCCAACGTCCTGACTTTC.

The DNA of the CDR3 is TGTGCCACCAGCAGAGAGGGGGGTTATAGCAATCAGCCCCAGCATTTT. Protein: CATSREGGYSNQPQHF. V gene TRBV15 combines with J gene TRBJ1-5, with TRBD1 as a possible D gene (5 bases). CDR1 is LNHNV and CDR2 is YYDKDF in the germline V gene (reference sequence). The CDR3 contains 16 residues. Trimming pared 0 bases from V and 0 bases from J, leaving 9 bases between.

The rearrangement uses TRBV19 and TRBJ1-2, with a tentative D call TRBD1 (5 bases). V was pared by 3 bases and J by 4 bases, with 12 bases between. CDR1 and CDR2 from the germline V gene are LNHDA and SQIVND (reference sequence). The CDR3 is made up of 14 amino acids. CDR3 nucleotide sequence: TGTGCCAGTAGTATCCCTACAGGCACCTATGGCTACACCTTC. It translates to CASSIPTGTYGYTF.

V is TRBV5-1 and J is TRBJ2-5; 8 bases line up with TRBD2. The trim removed 4 bases at V and 5 bases at J, leaving 7 bases unmatched. Germline assignment: CDR1 SGHRS and CDR2 YFSETQ. This CDR3 has 14 residues. CDR3 amino acids: CASSPTGGLETQYF. Here the CDR3 DNA reads TGCGCCAGCAGCCCGACGGGAGGGTTGGAGACCCAGTACTTC.

This clone was seen a few times. The chain has TRBV7-2 and TRBJ1-3; the match to TRBD1 covers 9 bases. The V segment lost 0 bases and the J segment 4 bases; nucleotides outside the gene matches: 4. Germline-derived CDR1 and CDR2 are SGHTA and FQGNSA. The CDR3 has 16 amino acids. CDR3 sequence reads: CASSLAGTGSGNTIYF. For the CDR3, the DNA is TGTGCCAGCAGCTTAGCGGGGACAGGGTCAGGAAACACCATATATTTT.

The V call is TRBV18, the J call TRBJ2-5; weak D call: TRBD2 (6 bases). Germline V lookup: CDR1 KGHSH, CDR2 LQKENI. The CDR3 is 14 amino acids. Trimming shortened V by 6 bases and J by 1 base, and 12 bases separated the two germline ends. The CDR3 DNA follows: TGTGCCAGCTCCCCGCGGGAACCCCAAGAGACCCAGTACTTC. This codes for CASSPREPQETQYF.

This chain uses TRBV2 with TRBJ2-5; TRBD2 aligns across 12 bases. The junction had 25 bases not matched to a gene; V was cut back by 9 bases and J by 5 bases. The CDR3 spans 20 residues. Per the germline V gene, CDR1 is SNHLY and CDR2 is FYNNEI. This CDR3 reads CASGPYTGLAGSYRRETQYF. In DNA, the CDR3 is TGTGCCAGTGGACCTTACACCGGACTAGCGGGAAGTTATAGACGGGAGACCCAGTACTTC.

The chain couples TRBV14 to TRBJ1-2; possible D gene TRBD1, 5 bases. Germline assignment: CDR1 SGHDN and CDR2 FVKESK. The CDR3 runs to 13 residues. Trimming cost V 4 bases and J 6 bases, with 12 bases left between them. In DNA, the CDR3 is TGTGCCAGCAGCCCCCGGACAAGAGATGGCTACACCTTC. It translates to CASSPRTRDGYTF.

This chain joins TRBV15 and TRBJ2-1, with 8 bases fitting TRBD2. The CDR3 loop spans 12 amino acids. The germline V gene has CDR1 LNHNV and CDR2 YYDKDF (reference sequence). Trimming took 5 bases from V and 9 from J; bases not matched to a gene: 3. CDR3 DNA sequence: TGTGCCACCAGCCCAGGACTAGCTGAGCAGTTCTTC. Amino acid sequence: CATSPGLAEQFF.

The chain links TRBV12-2 to TRBJ2-2; the table calls TRBD2, which could not be checked here. TRBV12-2 is noted as a pseudogene. The CDR3 is 16 amino acids. CDR3 region: CASRLVLAGPTGELFF. The CDR3 DNA follows: TGTGCAAGTCGCTTAGTCCTAGCGGGACCCACCGGGGAGCTGTTTTTT.